This T cell receptor (beta chain) comes out of a study of response to subunit inactivated influenza vaccine (dated by TCRdb to 2017 to 2018). For context, the study as a whole: Deep quantitative profiling of the T cell receptor repertoire was used in the study to follow responses to a trivalent subunit inactivated influenza vaccine.

This clonotype was detected only a few times. Its antigen is not yet known. Qualities for individual bases were not recorded, and no much larger clone is one base off. Study-level results and caveats: It was suggested by the authors that each seasonal influenza vaccination may recruit only a limited number of new T cells.

Libraries were prepared through RT-PCR. Instrument on record: Illumina HiSeq 2500. TCRdb itself trimmed the public reads at Q25 with fastp, ran MiXCR and retained productive beta chains. Rows are unified per CDR3 protein, each entry keeping the most common DNA and genes. This sample lists around 710,000 distinct CDR3 sequences; about 15% were detected once. The leading ten clones occupy around 7.3% of the sample. The germline V gene (reference sequence) provides CDR1 DFQATT and CDR2 SNEGSKA. The junction shows trimming of 0 bases on V and 2 bases on J, plus 9 bases between the germline ends. The CDR3, cysteine through phenylalanine, is 14 amino acids long. Solely the CDR3 DNA is kept, with 42 bases framed from the first base.

The sequence was obtained from a man aged 45 to 65 who received an inactivated influenza vaccine. Donor details come from another sample of the same person, matched by shared clones. This sequence uses TRBV20-1 and TRBJ2-3; TRBD2 might be the D gene, on 6 matching bases. Sequences were derived from PBMCs from blood, sampled approximately 15 days before vaccination. The CDR3: CSARDTSFTDTQYF. The DNA sequence follows: TGCAGTGCTAGAGATACTAGCTTCACAGATACGCAGTATTTT.